This T cell receptor beta chain was recorded in a study of T cells in Graves' hyperthyroidism and ophthalmopathy. This clonotype appeared many times. V trimming: 5 bases; J trimming: 1 base; junction bases outside the gene matches: 4. The CDR3 covers 15 residues. TCR beta CDR3 sequences were amplified from RNA transcripts. The HTBI primer set was used in a first-round RT-PCR of the TCR CDR3. TCRdb independently ran MiXCR on the multiplex PCR reads; one entry per CDR3 protein. This sample has 550,000 to 700,000 distinct CDR3 sequences, with around 46% found just once. The rearrangement links TRBV12-3 or TRBV12-4 to TRBJ2-5; 10 bases are shared with TRBD2. This TCR was sampled from an adult woman with Graves' disease, either hyperthyroidism or ophthalmopathy (not recorded which). The sequencing sample was made of peripheral blood or thyroid tissue (not recorded which). CDR3 DNA sequence: TGTGCCAGCAGTCCCCGGACTAGCGGCCAAGAGACCCAGTACTTC. It specifies CASSPRTSGQETQYF.